The 23 T cell receptor beta chains below all came from one sample that was sequenced in a study of blood T cells in healthy people across ages. It was with a sample-barcoded 5' primer and a J-beta primer mix that a second PCR of about 7 to 12 cycles was run. TCRdb called the 5' RACE reads again in MiXCR, with one record for every CDR3 protein. The sample gives about a million distinct CDR3 sequences, roughly 52% of which show up once; 13% is in the top ten. Sequencing used blood. These receptors were taken from a man younger than 45 in good health.

This clonotype has a handful of counts. This rearrangement joins TRBV18 to TRBJ2-7; D call uncertain. The CDR3 length is 11 residues. Trimming shortened V by 8 bases and J by 0 bases, and 5 bases separated the two germline ends. Per germline, CDR1 KGHSH and CDR2 LQKENI. The CDR3 spells CASGDSYEQYF. The CDR3 DNA is TGTGCCAGCGGGGACTCCTACGAGCAGTACTTC.

This clonotype was recorded a few times. The chain uses TRBV4-3 and TRBJ2-7; 10 nucleotides agree with TRBD1. V lost 5 bases, J lost 4 bases, and 11 bases stayed unmatched. This CDR3 is 16 amino acids long. Germline CDR1 reads LGHNA; CDR2 reads YSLEER. The DNA of the CDR3 is TGCGCCAGCAGCTATTCCGGGACAGGGGAAAGGTACGAGCAGTACTTC. Its translation: CASSYSGTGERYEQYF.

To note about this clonotype: At one end, the junction sequence differs from germline, possibly due to a read error. The chain is built from TRBV5-1 and TRBJ1-1; the D gene is possibly TRBD1 (5 bases). The germline CDR1 and CDR2 sequences are SGHRS and YFSETQ. This CDR3 contains 16 residues. CDR3 in amino acids: CAGSLYPGTENTEAFF. The CDR3 DNA sequence: TGCGCCGGCAGCTTATATCCCGGGACCGAGAACACTGAAGCTTTCTTT.

This clonotype was detected only a few times. The rearrangement links TRBV12-3 or TRBV12-4 to TRBJ2-4, with D hard to call. Near its end, the DNA agrees better with TRBJ2-7, so the J call may be wrong. CDR3 length: 13 amino acids. The CDR3 DNA is TGTGCCAGCAGTTTCGGCAGTCGCTACGAGCAGTACTTC. Protein product: CASSFGSRYEQYF.

This clonotype was counted between two and nine times. The chain couples TRBV9 to TRBJ2-5, with unresolved D. The CDR3 is 13 amino acids. CDR1 SGDLS and CDR2 YYNGEE come from the germline V gene. With 2 bases removed from V and 0 bases from J, the gap between germline ends came to 5 bases. Here the CDR3 DNA reads TGTGCCAGCAGCGTCTCGGACCAAGAGACCCAGTACTTC. This sequence encodes CASSVSDQETQYF.

In this sample, this clonotype turned up a few times. The chain joins TRBV28 to TRBJ2-7; TRBD1 matches at 7 bases. The CDR3 has 16 residues. Germline values: CDR1 MDHEN, CDR2 SYDVKM. V lost 3 bases, J lost 2 bases, and 10 bases stayed unmatched. DNA of the CDR3: TGTGCCAGCAGTTTCCCTGGGACAGCGACTACCTACGAGCAGTACTTC. Its protein is CASSFPGTATTYEQYF.

As regards this clonotype: Just one base apart from a much larger clone, this may be a read error. The chain joins TRBV7-2 to TRBJ1-6; D unclear. CDR3 length: 14 amino acids. Trimming removed 5 bases from V and 8 bases from J, with 13 bases in between. Germline-derived CDR1 and CDR2 are SGHTA and FQGNSA. This CDR3 reads CASSPWALHSPLHF. The CDR3 DNA follows: TGTGCCAGCAGCCCATGGGCTCTACATTCACCCCTCCACTTT.

This clonotype has more than one count but fewer than ten. The chain couples TRBV20-1 to TRBJ2-1; maybe TRBD2 (6 bases). The CDR3 runs 14 residues. Deletions cut 6 bases from V and 2 bases from J, with 14 bases between. CDR1 DFQATT and CDR2 SNEGSKA come from the germline V gene (reference sequence). The CDR3 loop reads CSAPGVGTYNEQFF. The CDR3 DNA reads TGCAGTGCGCCGGGGGTGGGCACCTACAATGAGCAGTTCTTC.

V and J are TRBV28 and TRBJ2-5, with 7 bases lining up with TRBD2. Judging by the DNA end, TRBJ2-7 fits better; the J call may be wrong. The V gene's germline CDR1 is MDHEN and CDR2 SYDVKM. CDR3 size: 15 residues. CDR3 in amino acids: CASSFIPEGRVEQYF. The CDR3 nucleotides are TGTGCCAGCAGTTTTATCCCGGAGGGGAGGGTCGAGCAGTACTTC.

The chain has TRBV20-1 and TRBJ2-3; TRBD2 matches 7 bases. Germline lookup yields CDR1 DFQATT and CDR2 SNEGSKA (reference sequence). The trim removed 3 bases at V and 2 bases at J, leaving 8 bases unmatched. The CDR3 runs 15 residues. CDR3 region: CSASSWGGNTDTQYF. Here the CDR3 DNA reads TGCAGTGCTAGTTCCTGGGGAGGGAACACAGATACGCAGTATTTT.

The chain combines TRBV21-1 with TRBJ1-1. TRBV21-1 is marked as a pseudogene. The CDR3 totals 13 residues. The CDR3 sequence: CASSRRGATEAFF. CDR3 DNA sequence: TGTGCCAGCAGCAGGAGGGGAGCAACTGAAGCTTTCTTT.

CDR3 sequence reads: CAISESQGLGGYTF. The CDR3 DNA follows: TGTGCCATCAGTGAGTCTCAAGGCCTAGGAGGCTACACCTTC. The V and J genes are TRBV10-3 and TRBJ1-2, with unresolved D. The germline V and J ends were trimmed by 0 bases and 8 bases, with 13 bases remaining between them. Germline V gives CDR1 ENHRY, CDR2 SYGVKD. The CDR3 totals 14 residues.

J is TRBJ2-5 and V is TRBV28, with 7 nucleotides matching TRBD1. The J call is in doubt because the DNA end fits TRBJ2-7 better. The CDR3 consists of 14 residues. Germline V lookup: CDR1 MDHEN, CDR2 SYDVKM. The CDR3 region has the DNA TGTGCCACCAAGACCTCAGGGGGATGGAACGAGCAGTACTTC. Its protein is CATKTSGGWNEQYF.

This rearrangement joins TRBV4-2 to TRBJ2-7; 10 bases match TRBD2. Germline V gene lookup returns CDR1 LGHNA and CDR2 YNFKEQ. The CDR3 is 18 residues long. V was pared by 1 base and J by 2 bases, with 11 bases of the junction left unmatched. CDR3: CASSQVMGVAGGTYEQYF. Here the CDR3 DNA reads TGTGCCAGCAGCCAAGTAATGGGCGTAGCGGGGGGCACCTACGAGCAGTACTTC.

The chain couples TRBV4-3 to TRBJ2-1; 7 bases fit TRBD1. Germline assignment: CDR1 LGHNA and CDR2 YSLEER. The CDR3 spans 17 residues. V shed 4 bases and J 0 bases; nucleotides not matched to a gene: 9. CDR3 coding DNA: TGCGCCAGCAGCCCGTCACTTTCAGGGGGCTCCTACAATGAGCAGTTCTTC. It is translated as CASSPSLSGGSYNEQFF.

The V gene is TRBV18, the J gene TRBJ1-2; 7 bases map to TRBD1. J was trimmed by 7 bases and V by 2 bases; bases with no gene match: 10. The length of the CDR3 is 15 residues. CDR1 KGHSH and CDR2 LQKENI come from the germline V gene. Here the CDR3 reads CASSPDGTAYGGYTF. The CDR3, as DNA: TGTGCCAGCTCACCAGACGGGACAGCCTACGGTGGCTACACCTTC.

A few counts support this clonotype. The chain combines TRBV20-1 with TRBJ1-6, with D possibly matching TRBD1 (6 bases). Trimming shortened V by 4 bases and J by 2 bases, and 18 bases separated the two germline ends. From germline, CDR1 is DFQATT and CDR2 SNEGSKA (reference sequence). The CDR3 totals 17 residues. The CDR3 loop reads CSAIQPMGAAYNSPLHF. CDR3 coding DNA: TGCAGTGCTATCCAACCGATGGGGGCGGCCTATAATTCACCCCTCCACTTT.

The V and J genes are TRBV29-1 and TRBJ1-1; 8 nucleotides align to TRBD1. CDR3 length: 11 amino acids. CDR1 and CDR2 from the germline V gene are SQVTM and ANQGSEA. J gave up 6 bases and V 4 bases, and 1 base lay outside the gene matches. Here the CDR3 DNA reads TGCAGCGTTGCAGGGGGCCCTGAAGCTTTCTTT. It specifies CSVAGGPEAFF.

The V gene is TRBV12-3 or TRBV12-4, the J gene TRBJ1-6; D ambiguous. The CDR3 runs 13 residues. Trimming left V 7 bases short and J 5 bases short, with 9 bases between. CDR3 DNA: TGTGCCAGCAAGGTGCAGGATAATTCACCCCTCCACTTT. This encodes CASKVQDNSPLHF.

This clonotype was counted ten times or more. The V call is TRBV11-2, the J call TRBJ2-1; no clear D gene. The V and J ends lost 1 base and 11 bases respectively, with 12 bases between them. The CDR3 length is 13 residues. Looked up from germline, CDR1 is SGHAT and CDR2 is FQNNGV. This chain's CDR3 is CASSLGRIMKQFF. DNA for the CDR3: TGTGCCAGCAGCTTAGGCCGGATTATGAAGCAGTTCTTC. The whole variable domain, remainder taken from reference TRBV11-2 and TRBJ2-1, is EAGVAQSPRYKIIEKRQSVAFWCNPISGHATLYWYQQILGQGPKLLIQFQNNGVVDDSQLPKDRFSAERLKGVDSTLKIQPAKLEDSAVYLCASSLGRIMKQFFGPGTRLTVL.

In its sample, this clonotype was seen many times. The chain carries TRBV4-2 and TRBJ2-7; possible D gene TRBD2, 5 bases. Trimming stripped 1 base from V and 0 bases from J, with 7 bases between. Germline V gene data show CDR1 as LGHNA and CDR2 as YNFKEQ. This CDR3 spans 14 amino acids. The CDR3 spells CASSQARDSYEQYF. DNA of the CDR3: TGTGCCAGCAGCCAAGCCCGGGACTCCTACGAGCAGTACTTC.

This clonotype was picked up a small number of times. The V call is TRBV24-1, the J call TRBJ2-3; D call uncertain. V was cut by 4 bases and J by 2 bases, with 9 bases left in between. In germline, CDR1 is KGHDR, CDR2 SFDVKD. CDR3 size: 14 residues. This chain's CDR3 is CATSEAGVTDTQYF. The CDR3 bases are TGTGCCACCAGTGAAGCTGGTGTCACAGATACGCAGTATTTT.

The CDR3 nucleotides are TGTGCCAGCAGCGTAGCAGGGACTGGGGCCAACGTCCTGACTTTC. It translates to CASSVAGTGANVLTF. The chain employs TRBV9 and TRBJ2-6; D perhaps matches TRBD1 (5 bases). The CDR3 extends over 15 amino acids. The V and J ends lost 0 bases and 2 bases respectively, with 6 bases between them. Germline loops: CDR1 SGDLS, CDR2 YYNGEE.